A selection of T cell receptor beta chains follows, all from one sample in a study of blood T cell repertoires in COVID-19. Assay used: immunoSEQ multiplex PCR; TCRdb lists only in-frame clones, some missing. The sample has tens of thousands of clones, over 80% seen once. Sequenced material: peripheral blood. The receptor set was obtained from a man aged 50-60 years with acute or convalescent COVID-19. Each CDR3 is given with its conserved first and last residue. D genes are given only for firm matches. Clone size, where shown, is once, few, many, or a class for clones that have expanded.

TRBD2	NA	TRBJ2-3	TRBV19	CASSIGGRAGSPTDTQYF	TGTGCCAGTAGTATTGGCGGGAGGGCCGGGTCCCCCACAGATACGCAGTATTTT
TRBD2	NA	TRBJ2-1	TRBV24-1	CATSDPRTSGSGEYNEQFF	TGTGCCACCAGTGATCCCCGGACTAGCGGGAGCGGAGAGTACAATGAGCAGTTCTTC
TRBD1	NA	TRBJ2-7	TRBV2	CASNPPGQGVHEQYF	TGTGCCAGCAACCCGCCGGGACAGGGGGTCCACGAGCAGTACTTC
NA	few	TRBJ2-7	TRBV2	CASSENRASYEQYF	TGTGCCAGCAGTGAAAACAGGGCCTCCTACGAGCAGTACTTC
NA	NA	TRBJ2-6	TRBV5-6	CASSSDGLSGANVLTF	TGTGCCAGCAGTTCCGACGGACTCTCTGGGGCCAACGTCCTGACTTTC
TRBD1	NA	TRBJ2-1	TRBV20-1	CSAPSGGMQFF	TGCAGTGCCCCTTCAGGGGGAATGCAGTTCTTC
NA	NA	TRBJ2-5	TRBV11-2	CASSPGAGSTQETQYF	TGTGCCAGCAGCCCGGGCGCGGGGTCTACGCAAGAGACCCAGTACTTC
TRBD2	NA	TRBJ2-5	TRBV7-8	CASSLARVTVAGVEETQYF	TGTGCCAGCAGCTTAGCGCGGGTTACTGTGGCGGGAGTTGAAGAGACCCAGTACTTC
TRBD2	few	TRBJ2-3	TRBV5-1	CASRPVVSGVADTQYF	TGCGCCAGCAGGCCGGTAGTTAGCGGGGTGGCAGATACGCAGTATTTT
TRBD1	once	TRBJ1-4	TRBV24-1	CATSDSTHGTGTHEKLFF	TGTGCCACCAGTGATTCGACCCACGGGACAGGGACACATGAAAAACTGTTTTTT